The 13 T cell receptor beta chains given below trace back to one sample, sequenced in a study of cytomegalovirus exposure and HLA in healthy donors. The PCR ran on 60 Vbeta and 13 Jbeta primers. TCRdb's copy holds only in-frame clones and misses some; the assay was immunoSEQ multiplex PCR. The table lists over 150,000 clones, almost 85% of them singletons, with 0.35% to 0.4% in the top ten. The source material was PBMCs. These receptors all come from a boy between 2 and 10 years old in good health and CMV-seronegative.

The chain carries TRBV11-2 and TRBJ1-4; 7 bases agree with TRBD1. CDR3 size: 17 residues. Unmatched junction bases numbered 11, after V lost 5 bases and J lost 2 bases. Germline V lookup: CDR1 SGHAT, CDR2 FQNNGV. The CDR3 reads CASSRLIEQGTNEKLFF. The DNA of the CDR3 is TGTGCCAGCAGCCGACTCATAGAACAGGGGACTAATGAAAAACTGTTTTTT.

The chain links TRBV29-1 to TRBJ2-1; TRBD2 matches 14 bases. Germline V gene lookup returns CDR1 SQVTM and CDR2 ANQGSEA. The CDR3 sequence is 16 residues long. Trimming removed 3 bases from V and 6 bases from J; junction bases left unmatched: 7. The CDR3 sequence: CSVDGRLAGGSNEQFF. CDR3 in DNA: TGCAGCGTTGATGGGCGACTAGCGGGAGGGAGCAATGAGCAGTTCTTC.

This sequence joins TRBV7-2 and TRBJ1-2; D call uncertain. Germline V gene lookup returns CDR1 SGHTA and CDR2 FQGNSA. CDR3 size: 13 residues. With 1 base removed from V and 2 bases from J, the gap between germline ends came to 5 bases. The CDR3: CASSLVRNYGYTF. In nucleotides, the CDR3 is TGTGCCAGCAGCTTAGTACGGAACTATGGCTACACCTTC.

V and J are TRBV27 and TRBJ1-6; 7 bases agree with TRBD1. After removal of 3 bases from V and 12 bases from J, the junction contained 2 bases not matched to a gene. The CDR3 consists of 12 residues. Germline lookup yields CDR1 MNHEY and CDR2 SMNVEV (reference sequence). CDR3 sequence: CASSFHRGPLHF. The CDR3 bases are TGTGCCAGCAGTTTCCACAGGGGACCCCTCCACTTT.

The chain has TRBV6-5 and TRBJ1-1, with 7 bases identical to TRBD1. V trimming: 3 bases; J trimming: 4 bases; junction bases outside the gene matches: 8. The CDR3 runs 15 residues. Germline V gene sequence: CDR1 MNHEY, CDR2 SVGAGI. CDR3 sequence: CASSYSTGLGTEAFF. The CDR3 nucleotides are TGTGCCAGCAGTTATTCGACAGGGCTCGGCACTGAAGCTTTCTTT.

This clone was counted a single time. The V gene is TRBV18, the J gene TRBJ1-1, with D possibly being TRBD1 (6 bases). V was clipped by 2 bases and J by 1 base, with 11 bases between them. The CDR3 consists of 15 residues. The germline V gene has CDR1 KGHSH and CDR2 LQKENI. CDR3 DNA sequence: TGTGCCAGCTCACCAGCGGGGGCGGAGAACACTGAAGCTTTCTTT. Its protein product is CASSPAGAENTEAFF.

This clone was seen a few times. The V and J genes are TRBV5-1 and TRBJ1-1; no definite D call. The CDR3 is 14 amino acids. V was shortened by 0 bases and J by 1 base, with 7 bases between the two germline ends. Per germline, CDR1 SGHRS and CDR2 YFSETQ. CDR3 nucleotide sequence: TGCGCCAGCAGCTTGGACGGGGAGAACACTGAAGCTTTCTTT. Encoded protein: CASSLDGENTEAFF.

This chain uses TRBV6-1 with TRBJ2-6; D unclear. The V and J ends lost 0 bases and 0 bases respectively, with 6 bases between them. In germline, CDR1 is MNHNS, CDR2 SASEGT. The CDR3 has 16 amino acids. The CDR3 sequence is CASSEATGSGANVLTF. In nucleotides, the CDR3 is TGTGCCAGCAGTGAAGCAACGGGCTCTGGGGCCAACGTCCTGACTTTC.

The chain couples TRBV5-1 to TRBJ2-5; D is perhaps TRBD2 (6 bases). Germline values: CDR1 SGHRS, CDR2 YFSETQ. The CDR3 loop spans 16 amino acids. Trimming stripped 4 bases from V and 2 bases from J, with 18 bases between. The CDR3 DNA is TGCGCCAGCAGCACACTATGGGCGGGGAAACAAGAGACCCAGTACTTC. It codes for CASSTLWAGKQETQYF.

The chain couples TRBV6-4 to TRBJ2-7; 10 bases are shared with TRBD2. Germline CDR1 and CDR2: MRHNA and SNTAGT. There are 14 residues in the CDR3. Trimming removed 3 bases from V and 6 bases from J; junction bases left unmatched: 5. The CDR3 sequence: CASSESGRAGEQYF. CDR3 coding DNA: TGTGCCAGCAGTGAAAGCGGGAGGGCCGGCGAGCAGTACTTC.

This clone showed up just once. The chain joins TRBV11-2 to TRBJ1-2, with 7 bases identical to TRBD1. J was trimmed by 3 bases and V by 2 bases; bases with no gene match: 3. The CDR3 is 14 amino acids. The V gene's germline CDR1 is SGHAT and CDR2 FQNNGV. CDR3 coding DNA: TGTGCCAGCAGCTTAAGTACAGGGGACTATGGCTACACCTTC. It is translated as CASSLSTGDYGYTF.

The J gene is TRBJ2-3, the V gene TRBV20-1, with D hard to call. The V end lost 3 bases, the J end lost 2 bases, and 3 bases lay between the germline ends. Germline loops: CDR1 DFQATT, CDR2 SNEGSKA (reference sequence). This CDR3 spans 11 amino acids. The CDR3 here is CSASVTDTQYF. CDR3 coding DNA: TGCAGTGCTAGCGTCACAGATACGCAGTATTTT.

V and J are TRBV18 and TRBJ1-5; D is ambiguous. Germline V gene data show CDR1 as KGHSH and CDR2 as LQKENI. This CDR3 has 14 residues. V was shortened by 4 bases and J by 5 bases, with 12 bases between the two germline ends. CDR3 residues: CASSLQTRDQPQHF. In DNA, the CDR3 is TGTGCCAGCTCACTACAGACTAGAGATCAGCCCCAGCATTTT.